This TCR beta chain was sequenced during a study of regulatory T cells in long-lasting Graves disease. The study's findings and limits: There was favoring of TRBV28, TRBJ1-2 and TRBJ2-5 in persistent disease.

Time point of the sample: persistent/refractory GD, antithyroid drugs over 5 years with positive TRAb. There was RNA extracted from PBMCs, and the TCR library was made from it. As to this clonotype: Its antigen is as yet unknown.

Sequencing libraries for TCR beta were prepared with iRepertoire HTBI primers and Arm-PCR of CDR3 regions. From the multiplex PCR reads, TCRdb called clonotypes with MiXCR, one entry per CDR3 protein. This sample has hundreds of thousands of distinct CDR3 sequences, with less than 25% found just once. Germline CDR1 and CDR2: LNHDA and SQIVND (reference sequence). This CDR3 is built from 13 residues. Trimming took 7 bases from V and 4 from J, leaving 13 bases between them. Sequencing was performed on peripheral blood mononuclear cells (PBMCs), taken when the disease was refractory, from a patient treated with antithyroid drugs. This chain connects TRBV19 to TRBJ1-2; D gene ambiguous. The sequence came from a female donor with Graves disease. The CDR3 DNA follows: TGTGCCAGTACGACCGGGCCCGGCTATGGCTACACCTTC. This codes for CASTTGPGYGYTF.